Here is one T cell receptor beta chain with its context. Its specificity is not known. The table came from immunoSEQ multiplex PCR; TCRdb's copy has only in-frame clones and leaves some out. Here the sample spans roughly 200,000 clones, 88% being singletons. CDR3 length: 14 amino acids. Germline V gives CDR1 SGHDN, CDR2 FVKESK. V gave up 8 bases and J gave up 5 bases, with 16 bases separating them. The data belong to a study of T cell responses to AZD1222 COVID-19 vaccine. The overall study: Pooled in the analysis were second doses at about 4 or about 12 weeks. The study, taken as a whole, reports: White British ancestry dominated among donors, who included more females, and clonal diversity was possibly underestimated.

This clonotype was sampled from an adult in good health. Sequencing was performed on peripheral blood, taken on day 0 of AZD1222 vaccination. The genes are TRBV14 and TRBJ2-1; D perhaps matches TRBD2 (7 bases). The CDR3 sequence is CASGLAGADNEQFF. Here the CDR3 DNA reads TGTGCCAGCGGTCTCGCGGGGGCCGACAATGAGCAGTTCTTC.